This T cell receptor beta chain was captured in a study of blood T cell repertoires in COVID-19. Study at large: From the United States, Italy and Spain came samples of acute and convalescent COVID-19. Nucleic acid was either cDNA or gDNA, and it came from T cells, B-cell-depleted T cells, or PBMCs.

The CDR3 covers 14 residues. Germline loops: CDR1 SGHDN, CDR2 FVKESK. The ends lost 4 bases at V and 7 bases at J; junction bases unmatched: 8. Original data processing: Estimated nucleated cell counts came from reference gene primer amplification. The repertoire was sequenced with immunoSEQ multiplex PCR; TCRdb's copy has only in-frame clones and lacks some. V and J calls and clone size follow that table, whereas D and trimming were derived from the DNA. The table records approximately 31,000 clones, around 85% of them present only once. This receptor was taken from a man at least 80 years old with active COVID-19. The specimen was peripheral blood. The J gene is TRBJ2-3, the V gene TRBV14; 7 nucleotides match TRBD1. CDR3 in amino acids: CASSPGTVGNTQYF. CDR3 nucleotides: TGTGCCAGCAGCCCTGGGACAGTAGGTAATACGCAGTATTTT.